The text below deals with one TCR beta chain. Its antigen is undetermined. This entry comes from a study of shared clonotypes between healthy human individuals. General observations from the study: Even with large depth, rarefaction showed that sorted-subset sequencing was incomplete. Of the naive CD4 clonotypes, around 5.2% were shared across several donors. Sharing of clonotypes among donors was expected to vary with sequencing depth.

TCRdb's copy holds only in-frame clones and misses some; the assay was immunoSEQ multiplex PCR. This sample has approximately 1.1 million clones, with about 80% found just once. This CDR3 is 12 amino acids long. Per germline, CDR1 MNHEY and CDR2 SMNVEV (reference sequence). V lost 8 bases and J lost 4, with 9 bases in between. This chain connects TRBV27 to TRBJ1-5; no reliable D call. The sample was memory CD4+ T cells from PBMCs. Indicated subset: CD45RA-negative fraction. The receptor's source is a man between 18 and 29 years old in good health. Some clones in this sample may be carry-over from other donors' samples. The CDR3 sequence is CASGPTNQPQHF. DNA for the CDR3: TGTGCCAGCGGACCAACAAATCAGCCCCAGCATTTT.